These 23 T cell receptor beta chains were all obtained from the same sample, sequenced in a study of T cell changes during pregnancy in multiple sclerosis. Sequenced by immunoSEQ multiplex PCR; TCRdb stores in-frame clones only, minus some. The table records under 95,000 clones, around 94% of them present only once. The specimen comprised peripheral blood, sampled in the second trimester of pregnancy. Receptor source: a female donor in good health, enrolled as a control in a pregnancy study.

The chain recombines TRBV28 with TRBJ1-1; D is unclear. Trimming left V 2 bases short and J 8 bases short, with 6 bases between. Germline CDR1 is MDHEN and CDR2 is SYDVKM. The length of the CDR3 is 11 residues. The CDR3 loop is CASSLRREAFF. The CDR3 bases are TGTGCCAGCAGTTTACGGAGGGAAGCTTTCTTT.

V and J are TRBV5-6 and TRBJ1-2; D unclear. The CDR3 consists of 13 residues. V was pared by 7 bases and J by 3 bases, with 13 bases between. Germline V gene lookup returns CDR1 SGHDT and CDR2 YYEEEE. The CDR3 DNA sequence: TGTGCCAGCGCGGCCGGAGAGTACTATGGCTACACCTTC. Translated: CASAAGEYYGYTF.

This chain links TRBV5-4 with TRBJ2-3; the D gene is possibly TRBD1 (6 bases). The CDR3 has 15 residues. Per germline, CDR1 SGHNT and CDR2 YYREEE (reference sequence). Here the CDR3 DNA reads TGTGCTACCTGGGGGCCGGGGCGGGGCACAGATACGCAGTATTTT. It yields the protein CATWGPGRGTDTQYF.

The chain employs TRBV28 and TRBJ2-7, with D uncertain. The V and J ends lost 7 bases and 5 bases respectively, with 21 bases between them. The CDR3 loop spans 15 amino acids. CDR1 is MDHEN, CDR2 SYDVKM, per germline. The CDR3 bases are TGTGCCAGCACCCTAGAAGAAGTATGGTCGAACGAGCAGTACTTC. Protein sequence: CASTLEEVWSNEQYF.

The chain recombines TRBV6-5 with TRBJ2-1, with 12 bases matching TRBD2. V was pared by 4 bases and J by 10 bases, with 11 bases of the junction left unmatched. The V gene's germline CDR1 is MNHEY and CDR2 SVGAGI. The CDR3 loop spans 16 amino acids. For the CDR3, the DNA is TGTGCCAGCAGTTCCAACCGACTAGCGGGAGCGGACGAGCAGTTCTTC. Its translation: CASSSNRLAGADEQFF.

The chain carries TRBV29-1 and TRBJ2-5; D uncertain. Trimming pared 7 bases from V and 2 bases from J, leaving 14 bases between. Germline V gene data show CDR1 as SQVTM and CDR2 as ANQGSEA. There are 13 residues in the CDR3. CDR3 in amino acids: CSAAVSLQETQYF. The CDR3 DNA is TGCAGCGCCGCCGTGAGCTTACAAGAGACCCAGTACTTC.

The rearrangement uses TRBV9 and TRBJ2-1; tentatively, D is TRBD1 (6 bases). The CDR3 is 13 residues long. V was clipped by 0 bases and J by 8 bases, with 9 bases between them. Germline CDR1 reads SGDLS; CDR2 reads YYNGEE. The CDR3 reads CASSVDRVYEQFF. The CDR3, as DNA: TGTGCCAGCAGCGTAGACAGGGTCTATGAGCAGTTCTTC.

The chain couples TRBV6-1 to TRBJ2-6, with 12 nucleotides matching TRBD1. This CDR3 is built from 16 residues. J was trimmed by 2 bases and V by 4 bases; bases with no gene match: 0. Germline V gene lookup returns CDR1 MNHNS and CDR2 SASEGT. CDR3 coding DNA: TGTGCCAGCAGTGGGGACAGGGGGCCTGGGGCCAACGTCCTGACTTTC. Translated, it gives CASSGDRGPGANVLTF.

This clone has a single count. The chain uses TRBV7-2 and TRBJ1-5, with 7 positions matching TRBD1. The CDR3 loop spans 15 amino acids. V lost 3 bases, J lost 5 bases, and 7 bases stayed unmatched. The germline V gene has CDR1 SGHTA and CDR2 FQGNSA. The CDR3 region has the DNA TGTGCCAGCAGCTTGGTCGGGACAGTTGATCAGCCCCAGCATTTT. Its translation: CASSLVGTVDQPQHF.

J is TRBJ1-1 and V is TRBV28; D possibly corresponds to TRBD1 (5 bases). The CDR3 runs to 13 residues. Trimming cost V 5 bases and J 3 bases, with 10 bases left between them. Per germline, CDR1 MDHEN and CDR2 SYDVKM. CDR3 coding DNA: TGTGCCAGCAGTGTGGACACCTACACTGAAGCTTTCTTT. Its protein product is CASSVDTYTEAFF.

V and J are TRBV6-1 and TRBJ1-5; 10 bases match TRBD1. The J segment lost 3 bases and the V segment lost 4 bases, leaving 9 bases of the junction unmatched. CDR1 is MNHNS and CDR2 is SASEGT in the germline V gene. The CDR3 contains 17 residues. The CDR3 nucleotides read TGTGCCAGCAGTGGTAGGTGGGACAGGGGTCTCAATCAGCCCCAGCATTTT. The encoded protein is CASSGRWDRGLNQPQHF.

This chain joins TRBV5-8 and TRBJ2-1; 8 bases map to TRBD1. The CDR3 runs 18 residues. The V segment lost 1 base and the J segment 4 bases; nucleotides outside the gene matches: 13. Germline V CDR1 and CDR2: SGHTS, YDEGEE. CDR3 nucleotide sequence: TGTGCCAGCAGCTTGCCAACTTTTCGGACAGGGTCTTACAATGAGCAGTTCTTC. Translated: CASSLPTFRTGSYNEQFF.

The chain combines TRBV15 with TRBJ2-3, with 7 nucleotides matching TRBD2. This CDR3 comprises 16 residues. V lost 5 bases to trimming and J lost 5 bases; unmatched junction nucleotides: 13. Germline assignment: CDR1 LNHNV and CDR2 YYDKDF (reference sequence). The CDR3 DNA sequence: TGTGCCACCAGCCCCTTTGCCGTGGGAGGGCAAGATACGCAGTATTTT. It translates to CATSPFAVGGQDTQYF.

V gene TRBV18 combines with J gene TRBJ2-5; D perhaps matches TRBD2 (7 bases). V dropped 2 bases and J dropped 5 bases, with 15 bases sitting between them. CDR1 is KGHSH and CDR2 is LQKENI in the germline V gene. This CDR3 region has 15 residues. The CDR3 DNA sequence: TGTGCCAGCTCACCAAATGGCGGGGGCTGGGAGACCCAGTACTTC. It is translated as CASSPNGGGWETQYF.

The chain couples TRBV29-1 to TRBJ1-2, with D perhaps matching TRBD1 (6 bases). Trimming took off 4 bases at V and 4 bases at J, with 13 bases between the two ends. The length of the CDR3 is 13 residues. The germline V gene encodes CDR1 SQVTM and CDR2 ANQGSEA. This CDR3 reads CSVARDTRYGYTF. The CDR3 coding sequence is TGCAGCGTTGCTAGGGACACCCGCTATGGCTACACCTTC.

V gene TRBV7-2 combines with J gene TRBJ1-4; tentative D call: TRBD1 (6 bases). There are 15 residues in the CDR3. Germline V gives CDR1 SGHTA, CDR2 FQGNSA. The V end was cut by 4 bases, the J end by 5 bases, with 14 bases between. The CDR3 here is CASSSQGGGNEKLFF. In nucleotides, the CDR3 is TGTGCCAGCAGCTCACAAGGGGGGGGCAATGAAAAACTGTTTTTT.

The chain combines TRBV6-6 with TRBJ2-1, with a possible D match to TRBD2 (5 bases). The CDR3 covers 12 residues. Trimming removed 6 bases from V and 9 bases from J, with 12 bases in between. Germline lookup yields CDR1 MNHNY and CDR2 SVGAGI (reference sequence). Here the CDR3 reads CASSPAAGEQFF. In DNA, the CDR3 is TGTGCCAGCAGCCCAGCGGCGGGTGAGCAGTTCTTC.

The genes are TRBV5-4 and TRBJ2-5, with 7 bases fitting TRBD2. Germline V gene data show CDR1 as SGHNT and CDR2 as YYREEE (reference sequence). The CDR3 spans 16 residues. The J segment lost 4 bases and the V segment lost 0 bases, leaving 9 bases of the junction unmatched. The CDR3 is CASSLGFAGERETQYF. For the CDR3, the DNA is TGTGCCAGCAGCTTGGGCTTCGCGGGAGAACGAGAGACCCAGTACTTC.

The chain carries TRBV5-4 and TRBJ2-3; 7 positions match TRBD2. The CDR3 totals 15 residues. The V gene end was trimmed by 4 bases and the J gene end by 4 bases; junction bases not matched to a gene: 9. Germline V gene sequence: CDR1 SGHNT, CDR2 YYREEE (reference sequence). The chain's CDR3 is CASSLSRLAADTQYF. CDR3 nucleotide sequence: TGTGCCAGCAGCCTAAGTCGACTAGCAGCAGATACGCAGTATTTT.

This sequence joins TRBV15 and TRBJ2-5, with D hard to call. The V end lost 1 base, the J end lost 0 bases, and 9 bases lay between the germline ends. Germline loops: CDR1 LNHNV, CDR2 YYDKDF (reference sequence). The CDR3 runs 15 residues. CDR3 nucleotide sequence: TGTGCCACCAGCAGAGCGAGAACGTACCAAGAGACCCAGTACTTC. It yields the protein CATSRARTYQETQYF.

V usage is TRBV11-1 and J usage is TRBJ1-1, with a tentative D call TRBD1 (6 bases). CDR3 length: 11 amino acids. Trimming stripped 6 bases from V and 8 bases from J, with 10 bases between. CDR1 is SGHAT, CDR2 FQDESV, per germline (reference sequence). The CDR3 DNA is TGTGCCAGCAGAAACAGGGTGGAAGCTTTCTTT. Translation: CASRNRVEAFF.

This rearrangement joins TRBV11-2 to TRBJ1-5; 7 positions agree with TRBD1. The germline gives CDR1 SGHAT, CDR2 FQNNGV. J was trimmed by 0 bases and V by 4 bases; bases with no gene match: 9. The CDR3 totals 17 residues. The CDR3 is CASSSDGQVYSNQPQHF. DNA for the CDR3: TGTGCCAGCAGCTCAGACGGACAGGTTTATAGCAATCAGCCCCAGCATTTT.

The CDR3: CASQRRGNTEAFF. In DNA, the CDR3 is TGTGCCAGCCAAAGGCGCGGGAACACTGAAGCTTTCTTT. The genes are TRBV2 and TRBJ1-1; D unresolved. Germline-derived CDR1 and CDR2 are SNHLY and FYNNEI. The CDR3 runs 13 residues. Trimming removed 8 bases from V and 1 base from J, with 11 bases in between. Full variable domain (outside the CDR3, taken from reference TRBV2 and TRBJ1-1): EPEVTQTPSHQVTQMGQEVILRCVPISNHLYFYWYRQILGQKVEFLVSFYNNEISEKSEIFDDQFSVERPDGSNFTLKIRSTKLEDSAMYFCASQRRGNTEAFFGQGTRLTVV.